The source of this TCR beta chain is a study of technical replicates of blood from a handful of donors. Produced via immunoSEQ multiplex PCR; TCRdb's table is partial and in-frame only. The sample records around 92,000 clones, 95% being singletons. This CDR3 has 22 residues. V gave up 2 bases and J gave up 4 bases, with 33 bases separating them. Germline assignment: CDR1 LNHDA and CDR2 SQIVND (reference sequence). Sequencing was carried out using T cells isolated from PBMCs. This clonotype originated in a human donor in good health. The chain joins TRBV19 to TRBJ2-1; possibly TRBD2 for D (5 bases). The CDR3 spells CASSIIPLYGQSPGYRYNEQFF. CDR3 in DNA: TGTGCCAGTAGTATAATTCCCCTATACGGCCAGTCCCCGGGATATCGATACAATGAGCAGTTCTTC. The full variable domain, with the rest looked up from reference TRBV19 and TRBJ2-1, is DGGITQSPKYLFRKEGQNVTLSCEQNLNHDAMYWYRQDPGQGLRLIYYSQIVNDFQKGDIAEGYSVSREKKESFPLTVTSAQKNPTAFYLCASSIIPLYGQSPGYRYNEQFFGPGTRLTVL.